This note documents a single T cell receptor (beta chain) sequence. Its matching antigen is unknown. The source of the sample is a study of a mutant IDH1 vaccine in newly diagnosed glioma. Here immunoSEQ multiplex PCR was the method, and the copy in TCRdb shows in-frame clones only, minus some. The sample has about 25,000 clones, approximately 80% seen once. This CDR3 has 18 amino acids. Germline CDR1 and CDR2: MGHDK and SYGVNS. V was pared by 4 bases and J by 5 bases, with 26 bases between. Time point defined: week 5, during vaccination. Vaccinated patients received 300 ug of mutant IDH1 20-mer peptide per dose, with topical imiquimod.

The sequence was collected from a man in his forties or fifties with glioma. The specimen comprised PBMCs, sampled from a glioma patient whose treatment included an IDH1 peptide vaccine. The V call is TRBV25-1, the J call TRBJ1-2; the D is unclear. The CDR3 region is CASSGLTRSGPGWYGYTF. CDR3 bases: TGTGCCAGCAGTGGACTAACTCGGTCGGGCCCCGGCTGGTATGGCTACACCTTC.